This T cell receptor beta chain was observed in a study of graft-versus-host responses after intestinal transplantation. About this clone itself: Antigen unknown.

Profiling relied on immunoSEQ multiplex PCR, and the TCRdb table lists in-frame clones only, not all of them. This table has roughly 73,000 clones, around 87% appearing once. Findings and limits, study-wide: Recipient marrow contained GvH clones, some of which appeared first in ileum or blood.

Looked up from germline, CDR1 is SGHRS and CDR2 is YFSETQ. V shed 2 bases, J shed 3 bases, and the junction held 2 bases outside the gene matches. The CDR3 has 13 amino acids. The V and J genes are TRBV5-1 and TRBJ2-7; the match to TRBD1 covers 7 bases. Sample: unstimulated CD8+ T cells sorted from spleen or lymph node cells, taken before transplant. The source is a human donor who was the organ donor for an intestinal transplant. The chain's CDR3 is CASSFDRDYEQYF. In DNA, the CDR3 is TGCGCCAGCAGCTTTGACAGGGACTACGAGCAGTACTTC.